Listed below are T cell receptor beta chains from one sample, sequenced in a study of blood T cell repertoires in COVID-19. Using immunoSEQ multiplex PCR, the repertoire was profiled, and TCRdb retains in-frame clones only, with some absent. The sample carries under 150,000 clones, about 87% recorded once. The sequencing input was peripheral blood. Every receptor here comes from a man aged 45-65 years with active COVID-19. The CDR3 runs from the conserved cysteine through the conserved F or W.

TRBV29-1 CSVETSGVGTDTQYF
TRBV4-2 CASSQGGGVAFF
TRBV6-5 CASRITGTTAGAFF
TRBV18 CASSLGAEYNEQFF
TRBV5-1 CASRSTSGGIQETQYF
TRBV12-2 CAPPGASGFNEQFF
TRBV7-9 CASRPTGVGELFF
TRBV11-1 CASSFLVSGGADEQFF
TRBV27 CASQDPNTGELFF
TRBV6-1 CASSEGEETQYF
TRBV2 CASRPFGRTNTQYF
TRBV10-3 CAITGGWDQPQHF
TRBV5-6 CASSPSIWGNTIYF
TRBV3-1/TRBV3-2 CASSQVPGSTGELFF
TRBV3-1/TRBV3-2 CASSQDTLGTDTQYF
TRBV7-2 CASSPGTDNQPQHF
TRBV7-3 CASSGGGDPTLGGYTF
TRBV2 CASSTSGGASAEQYF
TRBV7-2 CASSPQGGQLNEKLFF
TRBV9 CASSVGAGGTTNEKLFF
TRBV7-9 CASSSWTGTNEKLFF
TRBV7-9 CASSLAGQGRDQPQHF
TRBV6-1 CASSEVSGGGYTF
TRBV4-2 CASSQDPLAGTYPTKQYF
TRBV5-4 CASQALTGGTDTQYF